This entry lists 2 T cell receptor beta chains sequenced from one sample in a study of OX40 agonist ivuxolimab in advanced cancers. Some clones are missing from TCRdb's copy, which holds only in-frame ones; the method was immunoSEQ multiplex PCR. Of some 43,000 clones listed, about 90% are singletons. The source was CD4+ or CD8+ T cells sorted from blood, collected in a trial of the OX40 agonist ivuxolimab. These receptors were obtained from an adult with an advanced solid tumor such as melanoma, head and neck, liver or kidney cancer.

As DNA, the CDR3 is TGTGCCAGCAGCCGGGAGAGGGTCACAGATACGCAGTATTTT. Translation: CASSRERVTDTQYF. The chain uses TRBV5-4 and TRBJ2-3, with D perhaps matching TRBD2 (6 bases). This CDR3 has 14 amino acids. V lost 4 bases and J 2 bases, leaving 11 bases between the germline ends. Germline CDR1 and CDR2: SGHNT and YYREEE (reference sequence).

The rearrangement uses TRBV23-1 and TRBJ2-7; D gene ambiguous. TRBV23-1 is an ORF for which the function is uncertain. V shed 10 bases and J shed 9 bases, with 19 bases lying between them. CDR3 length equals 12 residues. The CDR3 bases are TGCGCCATGGGGAAGGGCCCGTTGGGGCAGTACTTC. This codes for CAMGKGPLGQYF.